These 32 T cell receptor beta chains share one sample of origin, sequenced in a study of beta chain features in type 1 diabetes. Findings and limits, study-wide: Within each of all four CD4+ subsets, Type 1 diabetes patients had TCRB CDR3s that were moderately but significantly shorter.

Expressed TCRB transcripts were sequenced because the isolated RNA had all been reverse transcribed beforehand. Here immunoSEQ multiplex PCR was the method, and the copy in TCRdb shows in-frame clones only, minus some. The table includes 640,000 or so clones, 10% to 15% detected once. The antigens these receptors bind are not known. Source material: naive CD4+ T cells from blood. The receptors shown here come from a man younger than 30 with type 1 diabetes.

This clone was counted only a few times. This chain connects TRBV6-5 to TRBJ2-1; tentative D call: TRBD1 (5 bases). The CDR3 contains 14 residues. In germline, CDR1 is MNHEY, CDR2 SVGAGI. With 4 bases removed from V and 9 bases from J, the gap between germline ends came to 16 bases. Here the CDR3 reads CASSLQGSSAEQFF. The CDR3 nucleotides read TGTGCCAGCAGTTTGCAGGGTTCGTCGGCTGAGCAGTTCTTC.

The chain links TRBV30 to TRBJ1-3; the D gene is possibly TRBD1 (5 bases). CDR3 size: 14 residues. V was clipped by 4 bases and J by 6 bases, with 16 bases between them. In germline, CDR1 is GTSNPN, CDR2 SVGIG (reference sequence). CDR3: CAWMFAGVENTIYF. For the CDR3, the DNA is TGTGCCTGGATGTTCGCGGGGGTCGAAAACACCATATATTTT.

This clone was seen a handful of times. V is TRBV10-3 and J is TRBJ2-3; 10 bases agree with TRBD2. Germline lookup yields CDR1 ENHRY and CDR2 SYGVKD. This CDR3 comprises 14 residues. The J segment lost 7 bases and the V segment lost 8 bases, leaving 9 bases of the junction unmatched. The CDR3 DNA reads as TGTGCCATCGGGGTAGCGGGGGGAAGTTATACGCAGTATTTT. Amino acids: CAIGVAGGSYTQYF.

The gene calls are TRBV6-6 and TRBJ1-1; D uncertain. V was cut by 2 bases and J by 2 bases, with 9 bases left in between. Germline values: CDR1 MNHNY, CDR2 SVGAGI (reference sequence). The CDR3 is made up of 14 amino acids. The DNA of the CDR3 is TGTGCCAGCAGTTACGATGGTCCCAACACTGAAGCTTTCTTT. Translated: CASSYDGPNTEAFF.

This clone was recorded a few times. The chain joins TRBV27 to TRBJ1-4, with TRBD1 matching 11 bases. The V and J ends lost 2 bases and 5 bases, in that order; junction bases with no gene match: 1. This CDR3 is 15 amino acids long. Germline CDR1 is MNHEY and CDR2 is SMNVEV (reference sequence). CDR3 residues: CASSLGTGGNEKLFF. The CDR3 region has the DNA TGTGCCAGCAGTTTAGGGACAGGGGGAAATGAAAAACTGTTTTTT.

This clone has more than one count but fewer than ten. This rearrangement joins TRBV6-9 to TRBJ1-2; perhaps TRBD1 as D (6 bases). Trimming cost V 2 bases and J 4 bases, with 11 bases left between them. The CDR3 is 14 residues long. The germline V gene has CDR1 MNHGY and CDR2 SVAAGI. The CDR3 spells CASSYTGRCYGYTF. The CDR3 region has the DNA TGTGCCAGCAGTTATACAGGGAGGTGCTATGGCTACACCTTC.

The V call is TRBV6-6, the J call TRBJ1-2; unclear D gene. V gave up 8 bases and J gave up 8 bases, with 15 bases separating them. CDR3 size: 12 residues. Germline V gene data show CDR1 as MNHNY and CDR2 as SVGAGI (reference sequence). This CDR3 is CASDGTEGGYTF. CDR3 nucleotides: TGTGCCAGCGACGGCACTGAAGGGGGCTACACCTTC.

This clone has a handful of counts. The rearrangement links TRBV7-2 to TRBJ2-5; 15 bases are a match to TRBD2. The V and J ends lost 1 base and 9 bases, in that order; junction bases with no gene match: 3. Germline V gene lookup returns CDR1 SGHTA and CDR2 FQGNSA. This CDR3 spans 15 amino acids. Here the CDR3 DNA reads TGTGCCAGCAGCTTAGGGACTAGCGGGGGGGAGGCCCAGTACTTC. It encodes CASSLGTSGGEAQYF.

V usage is TRBV28 and J usage is TRBJ1-5; the D is unclear. The ends were cut back, 7 bases at V and 0 bases at J, with 7 bases in the middle. This CDR3 has 13 amino acids. CDR1 and CDR2 from the germline V gene are MDHEN and SYDVKM. CDR3 in DNA: TGTGCCAGCAACTGGGGTAGCAATCAGCCCCAGCATTTT. Amino acids: CASNWGSNQPQHF.

For this clone: This sample includes further DNA sequences coding for the same CDR3. J is TRBJ2-7 and V is TRBV18; D is uncertain. V lost 3 bases and J lost 1, with 7 bases in between. This CDR3 region has 13 residues. Germline V gene lookup returns CDR1 KGHSH and CDR2 LQKENI. CDR3 residues: CASSPEGSYEQYF. DNA for the CDR3: TGTGCCAGCTCACCCGAAGGTTCCTACGAGCAGTACTTC.

This clone was counted a few times. Other DNA sequences from this sample encode an identical CDR3 as well. This chain links TRBV9 with TRBJ2-3; no clear D. With 0 bases removed from V and 0 bases from J, the gap between germline ends came to 8 bases. The CDR3 contains 15 residues. Germline V gives CDR1 SGDLS, CDR2 YYNGEE. CDR3: CASSVGQPSTDTQYF. The CDR3 nucleotides are TGTGCCAGCAGCGTAGGGCAGCCCAGCACAGATACGCAGTATTTT.

This clone has more than one count but fewer than ten. CDR3 nucleotides: TGTGCCTGGAGCCGGGACTATTCGAATACGCAGTATTTT. This sequence encodes CAWSRDYSNTQYF. This sequence joins TRBV30 and TRBJ2-3; 7 nucleotides line up with TRBD2. Germline CDR1 and CDR2: GTSNPN and SVGIG (reference sequence). The CDR3 is 13 residues long. J was trimmed by 7 bases and V by 3 bases; bases with no gene match: 7.

The sample holds a few counts of this clone. This chain links TRBV13 with TRBJ1-6; 7 bases fit TRBD1. This CDR3 has 14 amino acids. V lost 5 bases to trimming and J lost 11 bases; unmatched junction nucleotides: 9. Germline loops: CDR1 PRHDT, CDR2 FYEKMQ (reference sequence). The CDR3 sequence: CASSLRQGQTPLHF. CDR3 bases: TGTGCCAGCAGCCTGAGACAGGGCCAGACACCCCTCCACTTT.

The V gene is TRBV10-3, the J gene TRBJ1-2, with 9 bases aligning to TRBD1. CDR3 length: 15 amino acids. The J segment lost 3 bases and the V segment lost 2 bases, leaving 4 bases of the junction unmatched. Germline lookup yields CDR1 ENHRY and CDR2 SYGVKD. CDR3 in DNA: TGTGCCATCAGTGAGGGGACAGGGTATGACTATGGCTACACCTTC. This sequence encodes CAISEGTGYDYGYTF.

V and J are TRBV19 and TRBJ2-2; D may correspond to TRBD1 or TRBD2 (5 bases each). Germline lookup yields CDR1 LNHDA and CDR2 SQIVND (reference sequence). Trimming left V 5 bases short and J 4 bases short, with 17 bases between. CDR3 length: 16 amino acids. The DNA of the CDR3 is TGTGCCAGTAGTTTCGAGGGACCAGGAGGCACCGGGGAGCTGTTTTTT. This gives the protein CASSFEGPGGTGELFF.

This clone was observed a few times. V gene TRBV6-4 combines with J gene TRBJ2-1; a weak D match, TRBD1 (6 bases). The CDR3 runs to 16 residues. Trimming took 8 bases from V and 6 from J, leaving 23 bases between them. CDR1 is MRHNA, CDR2 SNTAGT, per germline. The CDR3 coding sequence is TGTGCCAGCTCCGGCGAACACAGGGATGGAGGCAATGAGCAGTTCTTC. Amino acid sequence: CASSGEHRDGGNEQFF.

The V gene is TRBV9, the J gene TRBJ1-2; TRBD1 might be the D (6 bases). Per germline, CDR1 SGDLS and CDR2 YYNGEE. V lost 7 bases and J lost 3, with 10 bases in between. The CDR3 extends over 12 amino acids. The CDR3 DNA sequence: TGTGCCAGCGGGGGCAGTGACTATGGCTACACCTTC. It encodes CASGGSDYGYTF.

The CDR3 DNA reads TGTGCCAGCAGCCCTCACCGGGAGACCCAGTACTTC. Translated: CASSPHRETQYF. The V gene is TRBV7-6, the J gene TRBJ2-5; D not resolved. V was trimmed by 5 bases and J by 5 bases, leaving 9 bases between them. This CDR3 region has 12 residues. Germline V gives CDR1 SGHVS, CDR2 FNYEAQ.

This clone was counted only a few times. Other DNA sequences in this specimen translate into the identical CDR3. The chain carries TRBV30 and TRBJ1-5; tentative D call: TRBD1 (6 bases). The V end lost 0 bases, the J end lost 1 base, and 10 bases lay between the germline ends. The CDR3 is 15 residues long. Germline V gene data show CDR1 as GTSNPN and CDR2 as SVGIG (reference sequence). DNA for the CDR3: TGTGCCTGGAGTGTACGAGGGGGAAGCAATCAGCCCCAGCATTTT. Protein sequence: CAWSVRGGSNQPQHF.

The rearrangement uses TRBV29-1 and TRBJ2-5, with a weak D call TRBD2 (7 bases). Trimming removed 3 bases from V and 7 bases from J, with 15 bases in between. CDR3 length: 13 amino acids. CDR1 is SQVTM, CDR2 ANQGSEA, per germline. The CDR3 DNA reads TGCAGCGTTGATACGGGGGGCTTCGGGACCCAGTACTTC. It encodes CSVDTGGFGTQYF. Combining the CDR3 with reference TRBV29-1 and TRBJ2-5 gives the whole variable domain SAVISQKPSRDICQRGTSLTIQCQVDSQVTMMFWYRQQPGQSLTLIATANQGSEATYESGFVIDKFPISRPNLTFSTLTVSNMSPEDSSIYLCSVDTGGFGTQYFGPGTRLLVL.

The chain couples TRBV30 to TRBJ2-2, with 10 bases lining up with TRBD1. Germline CDR1 and CDR2: GTSNPN and SVGIG (reference sequence). The V segment lost 3 bases and the J segment 4 bases; nucleotides outside the gene matches: 5. The CDR3 runs to 15 residues. The CDR3 loop is CAWSPGDRGTGELFF. CDR3 nucleotides: TGTGCCTGGAGCCCGGGGGACAGGGGCACCGGGGAGCTGTTTTTT.

This clone turned up a few times. The gene calls are TRBV19 and TRBJ2-7, with D unresolved. This CDR3 is 12 amino acids long. Per germline, CDR1 LNHDA and CDR2 SQIVND (reference sequence). V was cut by 3 bases and J by 5 bases, with 8 bases left in between. In nucleotides, the CDR3 is TGTGCCAGTAGTATCCCCCAGCACGAGCAGTACTTC. Translating gives CASSIPQHEQYF.

This clone was picked up a small number of times. The rearrangement uses TRBV5-1 and TRBJ2-3; 10 bases fit TRBD2. V trimming: 4 bases; J trimming: 0 bases; junction bases outside the gene matches: 8. Germline lookup yields CDR1 SGHRS and CDR2 YFSETQ. The CDR3 totals 17 residues. CDR3 coding DNA: TGCGCCAGCAGCAGGACTAGCGGCGGGGCTAGCACAGATACGCAGTATTTT. It encodes CASSRTSGGASTDTQYF.

This sequence joins TRBV4-1 and TRBJ1-3; D not certain. This CDR3 spans 16 amino acids. Germline loops: CDR1 MGHRA, CDR2 YSYEKL. With 0 bases removed from V and 0 bases from J, the gap between germline ends came to 9 bases. In nucleotides, the CDR3 is TGCGCCAGCAGCCAAGATTATCCCAGCTCTGGAAACACCATATATTTT. Protein: CASSQDYPSSGNTIYF.

For this clone: This CDR3 is also generated by other DNA sequences in the sample. This chain connects TRBV2 to TRBJ2-3; no reliable D call. Germline V lookup: CDR1 SNHLY, CDR2 FYNNEI. The CDR3 has 12 amino acids. V lost 8 bases and J lost 0, with 6 bases in between. The CDR3 here is CASSVSTDTQYF. CDR3 DNA: TGTGCCAGCTCGGTCAGCACAGATACGCAGTATTTT.

The chain couples TRBV6-5 to TRBJ1-5, with D hard to call. The germline V gene has CDR1 MNHEY and CDR2 SVGAGI. This CDR3 contains 15 residues. V dropped 1 base and J dropped 5 bases, with 12 bases sitting between them. The CDR3 coding sequence is TGTGCCAGCAGTTACTTTGCGGGAAAGGATCAGCCCCAGCATTTT. Amino acid sequence: CASSYFAGKDQPQHF.

This clone was observed a few times. V gene TRBV29-1 combines with J gene TRBJ2-3; 13 bases map to TRBD2. V shed 7 bases, J shed 2 bases, and the junction held 15 bases outside the gene matches. Germline V gene lookup returns CDR1 SQVTM and CDR2 ANQGSEA. The CDR3 is made up of 18 amino acids. The CDR3 region is CSAPTSGGLDGATDTQYF. CDR3 coding DNA: TGCAGCGCCCCGACTAGCGGGGGGCTCGATGGGGCCACAGATACGCAGTATTTT.

A few counts support this clone. The chain carries TRBV7-3 and TRBJ1-1; D unresolved. Per the germline V gene, CDR1 is SGHTA and CDR2 is FQGTGA. This CDR3 spans 16 amino acids. Trimming removed 1 base from V and 0 bases from J, with 12 bases in between. This CDR3 reads CASSLNPTKMNTEAFF. CDR3 DNA: TGTGCCAGCAGCTTAAATCCCACGAAGATGAACACTGAAGCTTTCTTT.

The V gene is TRBV7-9, the J gene TRBJ1-1; D ambiguous. Trimming took off 1 base at V and 1 base at J, with 4 bases between the two ends. Looked up from germline, CDR1 is SEHNR and CDR2 is FQNEAQ (reference sequence). The CDR3 spans 13 residues. The CDR3 DNA reads TGTGCCAGCAGCTTAGAATCGAACACTGAAGCTTTCTTT. It encodes CASSLESNTEAFF.

This clone has just a few counts. This sequence joins TRBV10-3 and TRBJ1-2; tentative D call: TRBD1 (6 bases). The CDR3 totals 13 residues. The V and J ends lost 7 bases and 6 bases respectively, with 15 bases between them. Per the germline V gene, CDR1 is ENHRY and CDR2 is SYGVKD. As DNA, the CDR3 is TGTGCCATCACCGGGGGCAGGGAGGATGGCTACACCTTC. It specifies CAITGGREDGYTF.

This chain joins TRBV7-9 and TRBJ1-2; TRBD1 might be the D (6 bases). This CDR3 is built from 15 residues. Germline CDR1 SEHNR, CDR2 FQNEAQ (reference sequence). V gave up 0 bases and J gave up 6 bases, with 14 bases separating them. The CDR3 protein is CASSLAPPTGNGYTF. CDR3 in DNA: TGTGCCAGCAGCTTAGCTCCTCCAACAGGGAATGGCTACACCTTC. Supplemented by reference TRBV7-9 and TRBJ1-2, the full variable domain reads DTGVSQNPRHKITKRGQNVTFRCDPISEHNRLYWYRQTLGQGPEFLTYFQNEAQLEKSRLLSDRFSAERPKGSFSTLEIQRTEQGDSAMYLCASSLAPPTGNGYTFGSGTRLTVV.

This clone was counted only a few times. The chain's CDR3 is CASSRASSGQPQHF. As DNA, the CDR3 is TGTGCCAGCAGCCGCGCATCCTCGGGCCAGCCCCAGCATTTT. The rearrangement uses TRBV9 and TRBJ1-5, with D unresolved. The CDR3 loop spans 14 amino acids. Germline V gives CDR1 SGDLS, CDR2 YYNGEE. Trimming pared 4 bases from V and 7 bases from J, leaving 15 bases between.